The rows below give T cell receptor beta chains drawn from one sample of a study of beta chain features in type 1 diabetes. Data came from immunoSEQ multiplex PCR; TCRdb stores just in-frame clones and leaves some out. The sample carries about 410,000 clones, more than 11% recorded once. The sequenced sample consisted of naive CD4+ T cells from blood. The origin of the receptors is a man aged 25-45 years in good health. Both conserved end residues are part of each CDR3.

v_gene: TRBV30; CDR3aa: CAWSPGASSGNTIYF
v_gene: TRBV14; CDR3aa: CASSHWPANSPLHF
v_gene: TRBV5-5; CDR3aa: CASSLLAGAYNEQFF
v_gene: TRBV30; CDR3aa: CAWRTGGSYNEQFF
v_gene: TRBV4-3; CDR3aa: CASSAPSGQRTGELFF
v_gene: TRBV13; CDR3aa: CASSPGGTAEAFF
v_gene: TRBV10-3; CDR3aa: CATRRGLADYQETQYF
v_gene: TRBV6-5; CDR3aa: CASSYAAGGNYGYTF
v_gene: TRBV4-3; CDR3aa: CASSQTWGFNEQFF
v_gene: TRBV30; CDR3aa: CAWEVGVNYGYTF
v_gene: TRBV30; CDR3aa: CAWTNTDTQYF
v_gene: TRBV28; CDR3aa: CASSLIRASGSLAKNIQYF
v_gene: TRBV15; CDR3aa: CATSRRGRGSGNTIYF
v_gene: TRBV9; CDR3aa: CASSVTDISGNTIYF
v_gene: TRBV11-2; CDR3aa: CASTEQGHEQYF
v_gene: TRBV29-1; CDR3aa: CSVENPGTEGYTF
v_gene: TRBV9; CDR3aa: CASSVTSSDTQYF
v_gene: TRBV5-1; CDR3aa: CASSRIQRTSSYNEQFF
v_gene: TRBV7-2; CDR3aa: CASSRETQYF
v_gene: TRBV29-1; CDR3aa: CSARAGGDTEAFF
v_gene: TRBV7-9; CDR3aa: CASSIRRTGSVLVTEAFF
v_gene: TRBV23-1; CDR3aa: CASSQDMGRWIRTDTQYF
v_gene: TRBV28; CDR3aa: CASSSGQLMSYEQYF
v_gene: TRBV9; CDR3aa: CASSVEPRGGTDTQYF
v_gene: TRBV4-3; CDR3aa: CASSQEGGSTDTQYF
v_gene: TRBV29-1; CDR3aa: CSGGGEQFF
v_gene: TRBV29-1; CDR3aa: CSVVIGGGGNQPQHF
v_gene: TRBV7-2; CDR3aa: CASSLVGTGHNEQFF